This TCR beta chain was recovered during a study of blood T cell repertoires in COVID-19. Whole-study context: In each case, the material was cDNA or gDNA derived from T cells, B-cell-depleted T cells, or PBMCs.

The CDR3 is made up of 16 amino acids. V was shortened by 2 bases and J by 2 bases, with 15 bases between the two germline ends. Germline V gene data show CDR1 as MNHEY and CDR2 as SVGAGI. Sequenced by immunoSEQ multiplex PCR; TCRdb stores in-frame clones only, minus some. The sample yields about 65,000 clones, 75% to 90% seen once. This clonotype was obtained from a man older than 75 with acute or convalescent COVID-19. Sequencing input: peripheral blood. The chain couples TRBV6-5 to TRBJ1-1; D perhaps matches TRBD1 (6 bases). CDR3 residues: CASSYDAGTFNTEAFF. The CDR3 DNA follows: TGTGCCAGCAGTTACGACGCCGGGACATTCAACACTGAAGCTTTCTTT.